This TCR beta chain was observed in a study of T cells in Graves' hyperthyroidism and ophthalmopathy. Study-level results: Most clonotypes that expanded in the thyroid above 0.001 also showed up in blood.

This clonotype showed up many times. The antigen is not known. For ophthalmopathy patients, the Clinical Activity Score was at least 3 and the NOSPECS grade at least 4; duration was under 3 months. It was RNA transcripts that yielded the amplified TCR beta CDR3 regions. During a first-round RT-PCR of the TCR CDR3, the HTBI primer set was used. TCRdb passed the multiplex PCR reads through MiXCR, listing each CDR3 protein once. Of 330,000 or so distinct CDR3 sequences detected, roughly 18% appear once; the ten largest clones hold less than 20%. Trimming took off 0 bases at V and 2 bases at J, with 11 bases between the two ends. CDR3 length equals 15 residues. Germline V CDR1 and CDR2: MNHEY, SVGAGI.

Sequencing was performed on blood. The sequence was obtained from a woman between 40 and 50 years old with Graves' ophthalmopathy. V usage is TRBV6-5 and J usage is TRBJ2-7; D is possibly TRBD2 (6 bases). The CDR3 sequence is CASSYSGGYPYEQYF. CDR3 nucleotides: TGTGCCAGCAGTTACTCGGGGGGATATCCCTACGAGCAGTACTTC.